These 3 T cell receptor beta chains were sequenced from one sample in a study of T cell repertoires in cytomegalovirus infection. TCRdb recomputed calls from the reads with MiXCR, one row per CDR3 protein. The sample yields about 130,000 distinct CDR3 sequences, roughly 9% seen once. The sample comprised PBMCs. All receptors derive from a human donor in good health (CMV status not recorded). Some clones in this sample may be carry-over from other donors' samples.

This chain uses TRBV5-1 with TRBJ1-2; no definite D call. Germline V gene sequence: CDR1 SGHRS, CDR2 YFSETQ. This CDR3 comprises 14 residues. Trimming removed 0 bases from V and 9 bases from J, with 15 bases in between. The chain's CDR3 is CASSLDASTVRYTF. The CDR3 nucleotides are TGCGCCAGCAGCTTGGATGCTAGTACAGTCCGCTACACCTTC.

This clonotype was counted at least ten times. The rearrangement joins TRBV25-1 to TRBJ1-1; D remains ambiguous. The germline V gene has CDR1 MGHDK and CDR2 SYGVNS. The CDR3 is 13 residues long. Trimming stripped 0 bases from V and 5 bases from J, with 7 bases between. CDR3 in DNA: TGTGCCAGCAGTGAATATGCCTTAACTGAAGCTTTCTTT. It translates to CASSEYALTEAFF.

The chain is built from TRBV7-9 and TRBJ2-6, with 10 bases matching TRBD1. With 3 bases clipped from V and 1 base from J, the junction kept 9 bases outside the gene matches. The CDR3 extends over 19 amino acids. Germline V gives CDR1 SEHNR, CDR2 FQNEAQ (reference sequence). CDR3 sequence: CASSLHGTGVSSGANVLTF. The CDR3 nucleotides read TGTGCCAGCAGCTTGCATGGGACAGGGGTATCATCTGGGGCCAACGTCCTGACTTTC.